The clone carrying this TCR beta chain has only a few counts. Its antigen is undetermined. The V gene end was trimmed by 4 bases and the J gene end by 4 bases; junction bases not matched to a gene: 2. Germline-derived CDR1 and CDR2 are ENHRY and SYGVKD. This CDR3 is built from 14 residues. Exclusion followed for patients with uncontrolled infection, other autoimmune disease, pregnancy or lactation. This record comes from a study of T cells in Graves' hyperthyroidism and ophthalmopathy. General study results and limits: Classification by a 13 V-J model distinguished ophthalmopathy from stable hyperthyroidism.

TCR beta CDR3 regions were amplified from RNA. TCR CDR3 regions were first amplified by RT-PCR with HTBI primers. Each CDR3 protein is one row after TCRdb ran MiXCR on the multiplex PCR reads. The repertoire holds hundreds of thousands of distinct CDR3 sequences, around 21% seen once, with about 34% in the top ten. This chain joins TRBV10-3 and TRBJ2-1; TRBD2 matches 9 bases. What was sequenced was blood. The sequence was obtained from a man younger than 40 with Graves' ophthalmopathy. This CDR3 is CAISGSGRYNEQFF. The CDR3 region has the DNA TGTGCCATCAGTGGCAGCGGGAGGTACAATGAGCAGTTCTTC.